The rows below give T cell receptor beta chains drawn from one sample of a study of PD-1 blockade in classical Hodgkin lymphoma. The protocol was immunoSEQ multiplex PCR, while the TCRdb copy is restricted to in-frame clones and leaves out a portion. The sample consists of roughly 20,000 clones, more than 75% of them appearing once. The sample consisted of peripheral blood mononuclear cells (PBMCs), taken before the fourth cycle of nivolumab. These receptors were obtained from a human donor with classical Hodgkin lymphoma. CDR3s include the opening cysteine and the closing phenylalanine or tryptophan. A D gene is named only where the DNA matches it firmly. The size field is filled for only some rows; it gives once, few, many or a size class.

V gene	J gene	D gene	CDR3 length	clone size	CDR3 protein	CDR3 DNA
TRBV2	TRBJ2-3	.	18	.	CASSIGTGGQFSTDTQYF	TGTGCCAGCAGTATTGGGACCGGAGGGCAGTTTAGCACAGATACGCAGTATTTT
TRBV28	TRBJ1-1	.	14	.	CASTRTVVSTEAFF	TGTGCCAGCACCCGGACAGTCGTGAGTACTGAAGCTTTCTTT
TRBV19	TRBJ2-3	.	14	once	CASTGVSGTDTQYF	TGTGCCAGTACAGGTGTCAGCGGCACAGATACGCAGTATTTT
TRBV2	TRBJ2-3	TRBD1	15	.	CASSAGTGDTDTQYF	TGTGCCAGCAGTGCGGGGACAGGGGACACAGATACGCAGTATTTT
TRBV5-7	TRBJ2-1	.	16	.	CASSLGFGSTYNEQFF	TGTGCCAGCAGCTTGGGTTTCGGGAGTACCTACAATGAGCAGTTCTTC
TRBV11-2	TRBJ2-1	.	16	.	CASSLVRFRSYNEQFF	TGTGCCAGCAGCTTAGTGCGGTTTAGGTCCTACAATGAGCAGTTCTTC
TRBV5-1	TRBJ2-5	.	13	.	CASRFYSSQTQYF	TGCGCCAGCAGATTTTACAGTTCGCAGACCCAGTACTTC
TRBV14	TRBJ1-2	TRBD1	17	.	CASSQDGRTGANYGYTF	TGTGCCAGCAGCCAAGATGGAAGGACAGGGGCAAACTATGGCTACACCTTC
TRBV4-3	TRBJ2-7	.	15	.	CASSQDSGTVYEQYF	TGCGCCAGCAGCCAAGATTCGGGGACGGTCTACGAGCAGTACTTC
TRBV4-2	TRBJ2-7	TRBD2	13	.	CASAPGTSREQYF	TGTGCCAGCGCACCCGGGACTAGTCGCGAGCAGTACTTC
TRBV6-5	TRBJ1-6	.	14	once	CASSYRAGNSPLHF	TGTGCCAGCAGTTACAGGGCTGGTAATTCACCCCTCCACTTT
TRBV5-1	TRBJ2-5	TRBD1	16	.	CASSPGTGGAWETQYF	TGCGCCAGCAGCCCAGGGACAGGGGGCGCCTGGGAGACCCAGTACTTC
TRBV4-2	TRBJ1-1	.	15	.	CASSPLMGFDTEAFF	TGTGCCAGCAGCCCTTTAATGGGGTTCGACACTGAAGCTTTCTTT
TRBV5-1	TRBJ1-5	.	16	.	CASSLVPGDSNQPQHF	TGCGCCAGCAGCTTGGTCCCAGGGGATAGCAATCAGCCCCAGCATTTT
TRBV11-3	TRBJ1-6	TRBD1	17	.	CASSLITGGSYNSPLHF	TGTGCCAGCAGCTTAATAACAGGGGGATCCTATAATTCACCCCTCCACTTT
TRBV7-7	TRBJ2-5	TRBD1	15	.	CASSPDRGLQETQYF	TGTGCCAGCAGCCCGGACAGGGGGCTCCAAGAGACCCAGTACTTC
TRBV5-1	TRBJ2-2	TRBD2	15	.	CASKGLAGTTGELFF	TGCGCCAGCAAGGGACTAGCGGGAACCACCGGGGAGCTGTTTTTT
TRBV6-1	TRBJ2-6	.	18	.	CASSGVRGGKSRANVLTF	TGTGCCAGCAGTGGAGTCAGAGGTGGGAAAAGTCGGGCCAACGTCCTGACTTTC
TRBV5-1	TRBJ2-7	.	15	.	CASSLLGQPYDEQYF	TGCGCCAGCAGCTTGCTTGGACAGCCATATGACGAGCAGTACTTC
TRBV5-8	TRBJ1-1	.	14	.	CASSLTGANTEAFF	TGTGCCAGCAGCTTGACCGGGGCGAACACTGAAGCTTTCTTT
TRBV2	TRBJ2-7	TRBD2	15	.	CASRDLASGVTEQYF	TGTGCCAGCCGCGACTTGGCTAGCGGGGTCACCGAGCAGTACTTC
TRBV6-1	TRBJ2-5	TRBD1	15	.	CASRATGAFQETQYF	TGTGCCAGCAGAGCGACAGGGGCCTTTCAAGAGACCCAGTACTTC